Listed here are 12 T cell receptor beta chains from one sample, sequenced in a study of blood T cell repertoires in COVID-19. The assay was immunoSEQ multiplex PCR, and TCRdb's table has in-frame clones only and misses some. The table shows a few hundred thousand clones, with roughly nine tenths occurring only once. Specimen: peripheral blood. These receptors were taken from a woman aged 40 to 50 who had recovered from COVID-19.

This clone was recorded once. The gene calls are TRBV7-9 and TRBJ2-2; the match to TRBD1 covers 8 bases. Germline loops: CDR1 SEHNR, CDR2 FQNEAQ (reference sequence). The ends lost 5 bases at V and 8 bases at J; junction bases unmatched: 16. The length of the CDR3 is 17 residues. The CDR3 coding sequence is TGTGCCAGCAGCCATAACCCGGGACAGGTCAGGTTTGGGGAGCTGTTTTTT. This gives the protein CASSHNPGQVRFGELFF.

The rearrangement joins TRBV30 to TRBJ1-5; TRBD1 matches 7 bases. Trimming took 5 bases from V and 2 from J; bases not matched to a gene: 3. CDR1 and CDR2 (germline): GTSNPN, SVGIG (reference sequence). The CDR3 is 13 amino acids. Here the CDR3 DNA reads TGTGCCTGGGAGACAGGGCGCAATCAGCCCCAGCATTTT. Its protein product is CAWETGRNQPQHF.

The chain joins TRBV10-3 to TRBJ2-1; TRBD2 matches at 8 bases. V gave up 0 bases and J gave up 2 bases; unmatched junction bases: 6. Germline assignment: CDR1 ENHRY and CDR2 SYGVKD. The CDR3 extends over 17 amino acids. In DNA, the CDR3 is TGTGCCATCAGTGAGTCTACGACTAGCGTCGCCTACAATGAGCAGTTCTTC. Protein sequence: CAISESTTSVAYNEQFF.

The V gene is TRBV2, the J gene TRBJ2-2; D not certain. Germline CDR1 reads SNHLY; CDR2 reads FYNNEI. The CDR3 totals 13 residues. Trimming pared 5 bases from V and 1 base from J, leaving 5 bases between. DNA of the CDR3: TGTGCCAGCAGTTCTGTGAACACCGGGGAGCTGTTTTTT. It is translated as CASSSVNTGELFF.

This chain joins TRBV27 and TRBJ2-1; D is unclear. Germline CDR1 is MNHEY and CDR2 is SMNVEV (reference sequence). This CDR3 has 13 amino acids. V lost 8 bases and J lost 1, with 9 bases in between. The CDR3 protein is CASRRESYNEQFF. The DNA for the CDR3 is TGTGCCAGCCGGAGAGAGTCCTACAATGAGCAGTTCTTC.

The DNA of the CDR3 is TGTGCCAGCAGCTGGGAAGGGGACTATGGCTACACCTTC. Translated: CASSWEGDYGYTF. The rearrangement uses TRBV7-9 and TRBJ1-2, with D possibly matching TRBD1 (5 bases). The germline gives CDR1 SEHNR, CDR2 FQNEAQ (reference sequence). CDR3 length: 13 residues. V lost 4 bases, J lost 3 bases, and 9 bases lay in between.

The J gene is TRBJ1-2, the V gene TRBV5-6; TRBD1 matches 7 bases. The germline V gene has CDR1 SGHDT and CDR2 YYEEEE. This CDR3 is 14 amino acids long. The V and J ends lost 0 bases and 3 bases, in that order; junction bases with no gene match: 2. The CDR3 loop reads CASSLDDRDYGYTF. The CDR3 DNA reads as TGTGCCAGCAGCTTGGATGACAGGGACTATGGCTACACCTTC.

This clone was recorded a few times. The rearrangement uses TRBV30 and TRBJ1-5, with D tentatively TRBD1 (6 bases). Trimming shortened V by 2 bases and J by 0 bases, and 14 bases separated the two germline ends. The CDR3 totals 16 residues. Germline assignment: CDR1 GTSNPN and CDR2 SVGIG (reference sequence). The CDR3 DNA follows: TGTGCCTGGAGTAAGGGGACACTTACTAGCAATCAGCCCCAGCATTTT. It is translated as CAWSKGTLTSNQPQHF.

The sample holds one count of this clone. The rearrangement uses TRBV19 and TRBJ2-7; TRBD2 is a possible D gene (6 bases). Trimming took off 10 bases at V and 6 bases at J, with 25 bases between the two ends. Germline CDR1 is LNHDA and CDR2 is SQIVND (reference sequence). This CDR3 has 15 amino acids. This chain's CDR3 is CAIDPGLTLRSEQYV. The CDR3 DNA sequence: TGTGCCATCGACCCGGGACTTACGCTCCGTAGCGAGCAGTACGTC.

This clone has only a few counts. The V and J genes are TRBV12-5 and TRBJ1-6, with unresolved D. Trimming stripped 4 bases from V and 10 bases from J, with 8 bases between. The V gene's germline CDR1 is LGHNT and CDR2 FRNRAP. The CDR3 extends over 12 amino acids. The CDR3 reads CASGSEESPLHF. As DNA, the CDR3 is TGTGCTAGTGGTTCTGAAGAGTCACCCCTCCACTTT.

Regarding this clone: Other DNA sequences in this specimen translate into the identical CDR3. The chain couples TRBV18 to TRBJ2-3; D is unclear. Germline-derived CDR1 and CDR2 are KGHSH and LQKENI. The CDR3 sequence is 12 residues long. V was shortened by 3 bases and J by 2 bases, with 3 bases between the two germline ends. CDR3 coding DNA: TGTGCCAGCTCACCTTACACAGATACGCAGTATTTT. Encoded protein: CASSPYTDTQYF.

The chain links TRBV10-2 to TRBJ1-1; 7 bases agree with TRBD1. The V gene's germline CDR1 is WSHSY and CDR2 SAAADI. Unmatched junction bases numbered 23, after V lost 6 bases and J lost 1 base. The CDR3 totals 20 residues. The DNA for the CDR3 is TGCGCCAGCAGCGCACTCCACCTTAGACAGGGCTTGAACGCGAACACTGAAGCTTTCTTT. This sequence encodes CASSALHLRQGLNANTEAFF.